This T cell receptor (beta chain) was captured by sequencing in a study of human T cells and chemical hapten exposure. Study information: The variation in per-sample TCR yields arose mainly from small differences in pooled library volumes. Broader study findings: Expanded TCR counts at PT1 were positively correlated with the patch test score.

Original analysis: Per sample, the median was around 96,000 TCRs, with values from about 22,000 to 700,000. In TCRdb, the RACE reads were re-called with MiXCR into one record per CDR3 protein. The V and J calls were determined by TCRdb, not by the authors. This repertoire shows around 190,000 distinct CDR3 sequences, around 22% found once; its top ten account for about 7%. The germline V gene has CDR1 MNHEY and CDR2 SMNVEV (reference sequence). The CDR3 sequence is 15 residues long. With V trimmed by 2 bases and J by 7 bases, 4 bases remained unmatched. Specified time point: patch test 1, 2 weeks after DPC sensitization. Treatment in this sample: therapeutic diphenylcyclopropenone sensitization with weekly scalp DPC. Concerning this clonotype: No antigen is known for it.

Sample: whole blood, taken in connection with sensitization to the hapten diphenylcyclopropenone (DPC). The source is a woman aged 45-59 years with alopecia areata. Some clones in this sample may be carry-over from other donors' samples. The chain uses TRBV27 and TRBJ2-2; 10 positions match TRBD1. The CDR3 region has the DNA TGTGCCAGCAGTTTACGGACAGGGGGTTTCGGGGAGCTGTTTTTT. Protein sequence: CASSLRTGGFGELFF.